The rows below give T cell receptor beta chains drawn from one sample of a study of ipilimumab plus nivolumab after autologous stem cell transplantation. Sequencing was performed with immunoSEQ multiplex PCR; in TCRdb, only in-frame clones are kept and a portion is missing. The table records 15,000 or so clones, about 86% of them present only once. The sequencing used PBMCs, collected in a trial of ipilimumab plus nivolumab as post-transplant consolidation. The receptors originated from a male donor with diffuse large B-cell lymphoma. Each CDR3 is given with its conserved first and last residue. D genes are given only for firm matches. The listing skips clone size in some rows; elsewhere it reads once, few, many or a size class.

v_call,clone_size,j_call,d_call,cdr3_aa,cdr3_nt
TRBV6-4,-,TRBJ1-2,-,CASSDSGIGGYTF,TGTGCCAGCAGTGACTCAGGGATCGGTGGCTACACCTTC
TRBV6-4,-,TRBJ2-1,-,CASSDQLGNEQFF,TGTGCCAGCAGTGACCAGCTAGGCAATGAGCAGTTCTTC
TRBV28,-,TRBJ1-5,-,CASSSYSWNQPQHF,TGTGCCAGCAGTTCCTATAGTTGGAATCAGCCCCAGCATTTT
TRBV6-6,-,TRBJ2-7,-,CTSSRQVYEQYF,TGTACCAGCAGTCGACAGGTTTACGAGCAGTACTTC
TRBV4-1,-,TRBJ2-7,-,CASSQWEGPSYEQYF,TGCGCCAGCAGCCAATGGGAAGGACCCTCCTACGAGCAGTACTTC
TRBV7-2,-,TRBJ2-1,TRBD2,CASSAGPGLAGGNEQFF,TGTGCCAGCAGCGCCGGTCCGGGACTAGCGGGGGGTAATGAGCAGTTCTTC
TRBV14,-,TRBJ1-2,-,CASSQRIEGYTF,TGTGCCAGCAGCCAAAGGATAGAGGGCTACACCTTC
TRBV11-2,-,TRBJ2-7,-,CASSHRGGERGEQYF,TGTGCCAGCAGCCATAGGGGGGGGGAACGTGGTGAGCAGTACTTC
TRBV7-9,-,TRBJ1-5,TRBD1,CASSFSPAGGFQDQPQHF,TGTGCCAGCAGCTTCTCCCCGGCAGGGGGCTTTCAAGATCAGCCCCAGCATTTT
TRBV18,-,TRBJ2-7,TRBD1,CASSPPGTASREQYF,TGTGCCAGCTCACCACCCGGGACAGCTAGTCGGGAGCAGTACTTC
TRBV9,-,TRBJ2-2,TRBD2,CASSAGLANTGELFF,TGTGCCAGCAGCGCCGGACTAGCGAACACCGGGGAGCTGTTTTTT
TRBV21-1,-,TRBJ1-2,-,CASSKVGTGGVYGYTF,TGTGCCAGCAGCAAAGTCGGTACGGGGGGTGTCTATGGCTACACCTTC
TRBV7-6,-,TRBJ2-5,-,CASSPRYSGETQYF,TGTGCCAGCAGCCCTCGATACTCAGGGGAGACCCAGTACTTC
TRBV30,-,TRBJ2-3,TRBD2,CAWSEVSGGGTDTQYF,TGTGCCTGGAGTGAGGTTAGCGGGGGGGGCACAGATACGCAGTATTTT
TRBV14,-,TRBJ2-2,-,CASSQAGWTGELFF,TGTGCCAGCAGCCAAGCGGGTTGGACCGGGGAGCTGTTTTTT
TRBV5-1,once,TRBJ1-2,-,CASTLAVGNHGYTF,TGCGCCAGCACCCTTGCCGTCGGAAATCATGGCTACACCTTC
TRBV19,-,TRBJ2-2,TRBD1,CASSIGTANTGELFF,TGTGCCAGTAGTATCGGGACAGCGAACACCGGGGAGCTGTTTTTT
TRBV27,-,TRBJ2-7,-,CASSLTLIRPYEQYF,TGTGCCAGCAGTTTGACACTAATCAGGCCCTACGAGCAGTACTTC
TRBV6-1,-,TRBJ1-1,TRBD1,CASSVPTGRMAEAFF,TGTGCCAGCAGTGTCCCGACAGGGAGAATGGCTGAAGCTTTCTTT
TRBV5-4,-,TRBJ1-1,-,CASSFLDGGGYTEAFF,TGTGCCAGCAGCTTCCTAGACGGGGGCGGGTACACTGAAGCTTTCTTT
TRBV5-6,-,TRBJ1-5,TRBD1,CASSLRGTGTAYQPQHF,TGTGCCAGCAGCTTGAGGGGGACCGGGACAGCATATCAGCCCCAGCATTTT
TRBV7-2,-,TRBJ2-3,TRBD1,CASSSTGADTQYF,TGTGCCAGCAGCTCCACAGGGGCAGATACGCAGTATTTT
TRBV19,-,TRBJ2-5,TRBD1,CASSEGGVETQYF,TGTGCCAGTAGTGAAGGGGGCGTTGAGACCCAGTACTTC
TRBV9,once,TRBJ2-7,-,CASSVTPGIYEQYF,TGTGCCAGCAGCGTCACCCCGGGAATCTACGAGCAGTACTTC
TRBV18,few,TRBJ1-2,-,CASSQGFGYTF,TGTGCCAGCTCACAGGGATTCGGCTACACCTTC
TRBV9,once,TRBJ2-3,TRBD1,CASSVEGQGTDTQYF,TGTGCCAGCAGCGTGGAGGGACAGGGGACAGATACGCAGTATTTT
TRBV15,-,TRBJ2-3,TRBD1,CATSRVDRADTQYF,TGTGCCACCAGCAGAGTCGACAGGGCGGATACGCAGTATTTT
TRBV4-2,-,TRBJ2-1,-,CASSQDLSGDHYNEQFF,TGTGCCAGCAGCCAAGATTTGTCGGGGGACCACTACAATGAGCAGTTCTTC
TRBV27,-,TRBJ2-4,TRBD2,CASSPTSGGANDIQYF,TGTGCCAGCAGTCCAACTAGCGGGGGGGCCAATGACATTCAGTACTTC